These 21 T cell receptor beta chains share one sample of origin, sequenced in a study of blood T cell repertoires in COVID-19 (dated by TCRdb to 2018 to 2020). Library preparation used the immunoSEQ multiplex PCR assay. TCRdb re-hosts the immuneACCESS table, in-frame sequences only. Its copies lack some clones; in the studies checked, an unresolved V gene accounts for under half of them, and the cause for the rest is not known. This sample lists more than 150,000 clones; around 80% were detected once. Under 3.5% of the sample is in the top ten clones. The sequencing sample was made of peripheral blood. The receptor source for this set is a woman of 80 years or more with active or convalescent COVID-19.

This chain links TRBV5-6 with TRBJ2-7; 7 nucleotides align to TRBD1. This CDR3 spans 15 amino acids. Germline trimming cut 0 bases from V and 2 bases from J; bases unmatched to any gene: 5. The V gene's germline CDR1 is SGHDT and CDR2 YYEEEE. The CDR3 DNA sequence: TGTGCCAGCAGCTTGGGGGGACAGACCCCCTACGAGCAGTACTTC. Its protein product is CASSLGGQTPYEQYF.

V gene TRBV18 combines with J gene TRBJ2-5; D gene ambiguous. Germline lookup yields CDR1 KGHSH and CDR2 LQKENI. V lost 0 bases to trimming and J lost 3 bases, with 8 bases between them. The CDR3 sequence is 14 residues long. This CDR3 reads CASSPPSRKETQYF. The DNA of the CDR3 is TGTGCCAGCTCACCACCCAGCAGGAAAGAGACCCAGTACTTC.

A few counts support this clone. V gene TRBV9 combines with J gene TRBJ1-2; 9 bases map to TRBD1. The germline CDR1 and CDR2 sequences are SGDLS and YYNGEE. The CDR3 is 14 residues long. Trimming at V came to 0 bases and at J to 13 bases, leaving 10 bases not matched to a gene. The CDR3 loop is CASSVDPGTGRGTF. DNA of the CDR3: TGTGCCAGCAGCGTAGATCCCGGGACAGGGCGGGGCACCTTC.

This rearrangement joins TRBV4-3 to TRBJ1-3, with TRBD1 as a possible D gene (5 bases). Germline CDR1 is LGHNA and CDR2 is YSLEER. The V end was cut by 0 bases, the J end by 4 bases, with 13 bases between. The CDR3 is 16 residues long. The CDR3 spells CASSQEVRRGGNTIYF. CDR3 DNA sequence: TGCGCCAGCAGCCAAGAAGTTCGACGGGGGGGAAACACCATATATTTT.

The chain recombines TRBV20-1 with TRBJ2-7; TRBD1 matches at 10 bases. Looked up from germline, CDR1 is DFQATT and CDR2 is SNEGSKA (reference sequence). This CDR3 region has 11 residues. In DNA, the CDR3 is TGCAGCGGGGACAGGGGAGATGAGCAGTACTTC. It codes for CSGDRGDEQYF.

This clone appeared a few times. The J gene is TRBJ2-3, the V gene TRBV7-9; 8 bases map to TRBD1. With V trimmed by 1 base and J by 5 bases, 5 bases remained unmatched. The V gene's germline CDR1 is SEHNR and CDR2 FQNEAQ (reference sequence). The CDR3 extends over 15 amino acids. CDR3 DNA sequence: TGTGCCAGCAGCTTAGACAGGGGGAGTGGAGATACGCAGTATTTT. Translation gives CASSLDRGSGDTQYF. Using reference TRBV7-9 and TRBJ2-3 for the parts outside the CDR3, the full variable domain is DTGVSQNPRHKITKRGQNVTFRCDPISEHNRLYWYRQTLGQGPEFLTYFQNEAQLEKSRLLSDRFSAERPKGSFSTLEIQRTEQGDSAMYLCASSLDRGSGDTQYFGPGTRLTVL.

The V call is TRBV20-1, the J call TRBJ1-1, with unresolved D. V was pared by 7 bases and J by 8 bases, with 14 bases between. The V gene's germline CDR1 is DFQATT and CDR2 SNEGSKA (reference sequence). This CDR3 comprises 11 residues. The CDR3 sequence: CSVQTGREAFF. In nucleotides, the CDR3 is TGCAGTGTGCAAACCGGGAGGGAAGCTTTCTTT.

This chain joins TRBV3-1 (or the pseudogene TRBV3-2) and TRBJ1-6; possibly TRBD1 for D (5 bases). In germline, CDR1 is LGHDT, CDR2 YNNKEL (reference sequence). V lost 4 bases and J 15 bases, leaving 19 bases between the germline ends. The CDR3 loop spans 14 amino acids. The CDR3 DNA is TGTGCCAGCAGCCCGAGGACAAACGGACAAGTCCTCCACTTT. This translates into CASSPRTNGQVLHF.

The J gene is TRBJ2-3, the V gene TRBV5-4; perhaps TRBD2 as D (5 bases). V lost 0 bases and J 4 bases, leaving 9 bases between the germline ends. Germline V gene lookup returns CDR1 SGHNT and CDR2 YYREEE (reference sequence). This CDR3 contains 14 residues. CDR3 nucleotide sequence: TGTGCCAGCAGCTTGGACTCGGGGTCAGATACGCAGTATTTT. Translated: CASSLDSGSDTQYF.

The chain recombines TRBV18 with TRBJ1-3; TRBD1 matches at 9 bases. In germline, CDR1 is KGHSH, CDR2 LQKENI. CDR3 length: 16 amino acids. The junction had 11 bases not matched to a gene; V was cut back by 4 bases and J by 7 bases. CDR3 loop: CASSLYTGTGSNTIYF. CDR3 nucleotide sequence: TGTGCCAGCTCACTATACACCGGGACAGGGAGCAACACCATATATTTT. Based on the CDR3 plus reference TRBV18 and TRBJ1-3, the full variable domain is NAGVMQNPRHLVRRRGQEARLRCSPMKGHSHVYWYRQLPEEGLKFMVYLQKENIIDESGMPKERFSAEFPKEGPSILRIQQVVRGDSAAYFCASSLYTGTGSNTIYFGEGSWLTVV.

The chain carries TRBV10-2 and TRBJ1-1; the match to TRBD1 covers 11 bases. The germline CDR1 and CDR2 sequences are WSHSY and SAAADI. The CDR3 has 14 residues. The J segment lost 10 bases and the V segment lost 6 bases, leaving 10 bases of the junction unmatched. CDR3 region: CASRPGTGGLGAFF. The CDR3 DNA sequence: TGCGCCAGCAGGCCCGGGACAGGGGGGCTGGGAGCTTTCTTT.

The V and J genes are TRBV5-6 and TRBJ2-7, with TRBD1 matching 7 bases. Germline CDR1 SGHDT, CDR2 YYEEEE. V lost 4 bases and J lost 0; bases outside the gene matches: 7. The CDR3 runs 15 residues. CDR3 in amino acids: CASSGLTGSSYEQYF. Written as DNA, the CDR3 is TGTGCCAGCAGCGGACTGACAGGGAGCTCCTACGAGCAGTACTTC.

This clone was seen only once. V is TRBV4-1 and J is TRBJ2-2, with 8 bases aligning to TRBD1. J was trimmed by 7 bases and V by 6 bases; bases with no gene match: 16. The CDR3 consists of 17 residues. Per germline, CDR1 MGHRA and CDR2 YSYEKL. CDR3 nucleotide sequence: TGCGCCAGCAGACATACCTGGGGCAGGGGGCAAAACGGGGAGCTGTTTTTT. Its protein is CASRHTWGRGQNGELFF.

The rearrangement uses TRBV18 and TRBJ1-2; no firm D call. Germline values: CDR1 KGHSH, CDR2 LQKENI. CDR3 length equals 13 residues. Between the trimmed V and J ends, which lost 1 base and 2 bases, there was a span of 5 bases. This chain's CDR3 is CASSPRQNYGYTF. The CDR3 DNA follows: TGTGCCAGCTCACCACGGCAGAACTATGGCTACACCTTC.

The chain couples TRBV5-1 to TRBJ2-5; D is ambiguous. Trimming stripped 4 bases from V and 3 bases from J, with 10 bases between. Germline assignment: CDR1 SGHRS and CDR2 YFSETQ. The CDR3 loop spans 13 amino acids. The CDR3, as DNA: TGCGCCAGCAGCCCGAGACTGAAAGAGACCCAGTACTTC. It yields the protein CASSPRLKETQYF. Based on the CDR3 plus reference TRBV5-1 and TRBJ2-5, the full variable domain is KAGVTQTPRYLIKTRGQQVTLSCSPISGHRSVSWYQQTPGQGLQFLFEYFSETQRNKGNFPGRFSGRQFSNSRSEMNVSTLELGDSALYLCASSPRLKETQYFGPGTRLLVL.

The chain has TRBV9 and TRBJ2-1; possibly TRBD2 for D (6 bases). The CDR3 length is 15 residues. Germline V lookup: CDR1 SGDLS, CDR2 YYNGEE. The germline V and J ends were trimmed by 3 bases and 4 bases, with 14 bases remaining between them. CDR3 in amino acids: CASSAEGDLYNEQFF. CDR3 DNA sequence: TGTGCCAGCAGCGCAGAAGGGGACTTGTACAATGAGCAGTTCTTC.

This clone was counted a few times. This chain joins TRBV28 and TRBJ1-6; 10 bases fit TRBD1. The length of the CDR3 is 14 residues. Trimming took 6 bases from V and 9 from J; bases not matched to a gene: 5. Germline-derived CDR1 and CDR2 are MDHEN and SYDVKM. The CDR3 DNA is TGTGCCAGCAGAGACAGGGGGCTGAGTTCACCCCTCCACTTT. Translating it yields CASRDRGLSSPLHF.

This rearrangement joins TRBV30 to TRBJ1-6, with a possible D match to TRBD1 (6 bases). The V gene lost 4 bases and the J gene lost 7 bases, with 11 bases spanning the gap. This CDR3 comprises 13 residues. Per the germline V gene, CDR1 is GTSNPN and CDR2 is SVGIG (reference sequence). CDR3 in amino acids: CAWTPGENSPLHF. The CDR3 DNA follows: TGTGCCTGGACCCCAGGGGAAAATTCACCCCTCCACTTT.

This clone has more than one count but fewer than ten. V gene TRBV7-8 combines with J gene TRBJ1-4; no clear D gene. CDR1 and CDR2 from the germline V gene are SGHVS and FQNEAQ. The CDR3 sequence is 15 residues long. The V end lost 0 bases, the J end lost 4 bases, and 9 bases lay between the germline ends. The CDR3: CASSLASGFNEKLFF. DNA for the CDR3: TGTGCCAGCAGCTTAGCGTCCGGGTTTAATGAAAAACTGTTTTTT.

V and J are TRBV6-2 or TRBV6-3 and TRBJ1-1; no firm D call. The CDR3 totals 15 residues. Trimming cost V 1 base and J 1 base, with 10 bases left between them. Germline V gene data show CDR1 as MNHEY and CDR2 as SVGEGT. CDR3 amino acids: CASSYFIGENTEAFF. Written as DNA, the CDR3 is TGTGCCAGCAGTTACTTTATAGGAGAGAACACTGAAGCTTTCTTT.

The chain carries TRBV2 and TRBJ2-1; 7 bases align to TRBD2. Germline V gene sequence: CDR1 SNHLY, CDR2 FYNNEI. The CDR3 contains 13 residues. V shed 4 bases and J 4 bases; nucleotides not matched to a gene: 1. This CDR3 is CASSASGYNEQFF. CDR3 sequence (DNA): TGTGCCAGCAGTGCTAGCGGTTACAATGAGCAGTTCTTC.